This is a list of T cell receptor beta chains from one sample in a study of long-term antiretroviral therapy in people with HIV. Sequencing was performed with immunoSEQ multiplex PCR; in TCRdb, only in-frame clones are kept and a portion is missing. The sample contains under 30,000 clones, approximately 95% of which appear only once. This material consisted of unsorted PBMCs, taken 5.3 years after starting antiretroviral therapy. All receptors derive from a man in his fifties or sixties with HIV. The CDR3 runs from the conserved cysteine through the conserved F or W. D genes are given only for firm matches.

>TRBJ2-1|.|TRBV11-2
CASTPRSLESSYNEQFF
TGTGCCAGCACCCCCCGAAGCCTAGAGAGCTCCTACAATGAGCAGTTCTTC
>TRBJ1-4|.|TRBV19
CASSIVLREKLFF
TGTGCCAGTAGTATAGTTCTTCGCGAAAAACTGTTTTTT
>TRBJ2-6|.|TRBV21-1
CASSKNLQGRSGANVLTF
TGTGCCAGCAGCAAAAATCTTCAGGGACGCTCTGGGGCCAACGTCCTGACTTTC
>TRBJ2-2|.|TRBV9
CASSAPGPGELFF
TGTGCCAGCAGTGCCCCGGGCCCCGGGGAGCTGTTTTTT
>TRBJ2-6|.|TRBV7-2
CASTRDTSGANVLTF
TGTGCCAGCACGAGGGACACCTCTGGGGCCAACGTCCTGACTTTC
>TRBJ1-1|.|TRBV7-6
CASSLSRWGEAFF
TGTGCCAGCAGCTTATCGAGGTGGGGGGAAGCTTTCTTT
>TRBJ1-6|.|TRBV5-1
CASTLTDNSPLHF
TGCGCCAGCACCCTCACTGATAATTCACCCCTCCACTTT
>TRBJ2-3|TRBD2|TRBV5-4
CASSLVVLAGGSTDTQYF
TGTGCCAGCAGCTTGGTGGTATTAGCGGGGGGATCCACAGATACGCAGTATTTT
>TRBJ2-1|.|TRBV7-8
CASSLDHRTYNEQFF
TGTGCCAGCAGCTTAGATCACAGGACCTACAATGAGCAGTTCTTC
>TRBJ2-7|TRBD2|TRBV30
CAWSTVAGGFYEQYF
TGTGCCTGGAGCACCGTGGCGGGGGGCTTCTACGAGCAGTACTTC